These T cell receptor beta chains were read from a single sample in a study of T-cell memory formation after mild COVID-19. TCRdb passed the 5' RACE reads through MiXCR, listing each CDR3 protein once. The repertoire holds fewer than 150,000 distinct CDR3 sequences, with about 15% as singletons. The sample taken for sequencing was PBMCs or a T cell subset sorted from them (not recorded which). These receptors were taken from a man in his late teens or twenties who had mild COVID-19 (a few samples of this study predate the infection). Cell type and time point are not known. CDR3s include the opening cysteine and the closing phenylalanine or tryptophan. Fields, in order: CDR3 protein, CDR3 DNA, clone size, J gene, V gene, D gene. D genes are given only for firm matches. Not every row has a clone size; where given, it reads once, few, many or a size class.

CDR3: CSARRTSGGLYKNTGELFF
DNA: TGCAGTGCTAGACGAACTAGCGGGGGGCTTTATAAGAACACCGGGGAGCTGTTTTTT
size: .
J: TRBJ2-2
V: TRBV20-1
D: TRBD2

CDR3: CASSPSVQGDEQFF
DNA: TGTGCCAGCAGTCCCAGCGTTCAGGGCGATGAGCAGTTCTTC
size: .
J: TRBJ2-1
V: TRBV6-2/TRBV6-3
D: .

CDR3: CASSLSGDNQPQHF
DNA: TGCGCCAGCAGCCTATCAGGGGACAATCAGCCCCAGCATTTT
size: few
J: TRBJ1-5
V: TRBV5-1
D: .

CDR3: CASSLGLHGGTEAFF
DNA: TGTGCCAGCAGTTTGGGCCTACACGGGGGCACTGAAGCTTTCTTT
size: .
J: TRBJ1-1
V: TRBV12-3/TRBV12-4
D: .

CDR3: CASSTLPGGAYEQYF
DNA: TGTGCCAGCAGTACTCTCCCCGGGGGAGCCTACGAGCAGTACTTC
size: few
J: TRBJ2-7
V: TRBV2
D: .

CDR3: CASANVGTDYYEQYF
DNA: TGTGCCAGTGCCAATGTCGGGACAGATTACTACGAGCAGTACTTC
size: many
J: TRBJ2-7
V: TRBV19
D: TRBD1

CDR3: CASSYGRGWDTQYF
DNA: TGTGCCAGCAGTTACGGCAGGGGGTGGGATACGCAGTATTTT
size: .
J: TRBJ2-3
V: TRBV6-5
D: TRBD1

CDR3: CASSLGGTGGGETQYF
DNA: TGCGCCAGCAGCTTGGGGGGAACAGGGGGCGGAGAGACCCAGTACTTC
size: many
J: TRBJ2-5
V: TRBV5-1
D: TRBD1

CDR3: CASSPRQQNTEAFF
DNA: TGTGCCAGCAGTCCGAGGCAGCAGAACACTGAAGCTTTCTTT
size: once
J: TRBJ1-1
V: TRBV12-3/TRBV12-4
D: .

CDR3: CASSTLSSLEEFGTDTQYF
DNA: TGTGCCAGCAGCACACTGTCCTCGCTGGAAGAGTTCGGGACAGATACGCAGTATTTT
size: few
J: TRBJ2-3
V: TRBV7-8
D: .

CDR3: CSANPQGGYGYTF
DNA: TGCAGTGCCAATCCACAGGGTGGCTATGGCTACACCTTC
size: .
J: TRBJ1-2
V: TRBV20-1
D: .

CDR3: CSAGGGSQPQHF
DNA: TGCAGTGCTGGAGGGGGCTCTCAGCCCCAGCATTTT
size: .
J: TRBJ1-5
V: TRBV20-1
D: TRBD1

CDR3: CASSQTAQGSYEQYF
DNA: TGTGCCAGCAGCCAAACCGCACAGGGGTCCTACGAGCAGTACTTC
size: few
J: TRBJ2-7
V: TRBV12-3/TRBV12-4
D: TRBD1

CDR3: CSAEASIYTYNEQFF
DNA: TGCAGTGCCGAGGCGTCTATTTATACCTACAATGAGCAGTTCTTC
size: few
J: TRBJ2-1
V: TRBV20-1
D: .

CDR3: CSVEERQGVFTDTQYF
DNA: TGCAGCGTTGAAGAGAGACAGGGGGTATTCACAGATACGCAGTATTTT
size: .
J: TRBJ2-3
V: TRBV29-1
D: TRBD1

CDR3: CASSLRLVQFF
DNA: TGCGCCAGCAGCTTGCGACTAGTTCAGTTCTTC
size: .
J: TRBJ2-1
V: TRBV5-1
D: .

CDR3: CSAKGLNTGELFF
DNA: TGCAGTGCTAAGGGCTTGAACACCGGGGAGCTGTTTTTT
size: .
J: TRBJ2-2
V: TRBV20-1
D: .

CDR3: CASSPFLAGGNNEQFF
DNA: TGTGCCAGCAGCCCATTTCTAGCGGGGGGGAACAATGAGCAGTTCTTC
size: few
J: TRBJ2-1
V: TRBV7-8
D: TRBD2

CDR3: CASKTAVVNTEAFF
DNA: TGTGCCAGCAAAACAGCCGTAGTGAACACTGAAGCTTTCTTT
size: few
J: TRBJ1-1
V: TRBV7-2
D: .

CDR3: CASSLSSRAGYEQYF
DNA: TGTGCCAGCAGCTTATCGTCAAGGGCGGGCTACGAGCAGTACTTC
size: few
J: TRBJ2-7
V: TRBV7-2
D: .

CDR3: CSARNPQGNEQFF
DNA: TGCAGTGCTAGAAATCCACAGGGAAATGAGCAGTTCTTC
size: few
J: TRBJ2-1
V: TRBV20-1
D: .

CDR3: CASSYPPGGEQYF
DNA: TGTGCCAGCAGTTACCCGCCGGGGGGGGAGCAGTACTTC
size: .
J: TRBJ2-7
V: TRBV6-6
D: TRBD2

CDR3: CASKDGGVETQYF
DNA: TGCGCCAGCAAGGACGGCGGGGTGGAGACCCAGTACTTC
size: few
J: TRBJ2-5
V: TRBV5-1
D: .

CDR3: CSARSLAGGTYNEQFF
DNA: TGCAGTGCTAGGAGCCTAGCGGGGGGAACCTACAATGAGCAGTTCTTC
size: few
J: TRBJ2-1
V: TRBV20-1
D: TRBD2

CDR3: CASSPRGAEQYF
DNA: TGTGCCAGCAGCCCGCGAGGGGCCGAGCAGTACTTC
size: few
J: TRBJ2-7
V: TRBV7-6
D: .

CDR3: CASSQDASGAGGYGYTF
DNA: TGTGCCAGCAGCCAAGATGCGTCGGGCGCTGGGGGGTATGGCTACACCTTC
size: .
J: TRBJ1-2
V: TRBV4-2
D: .

CDR3: CASSQTEGPYEQYF
DNA: TGTGCCAGCAGCCAGACAGAGGGCCCCTACGAGCAGTACTTC
size: .
J: TRBJ2-7
V: TRBV12-3/TRBV12-4
D: .

CDR3: CASSVAGVQSHTQYF
DNA: TGTGCCAGCAGCGTAGCGGGGGTTCAATCCCATACGCAGTATTTT
size: few
J: TRBJ2-3
V: TRBV9
D: .

CDR3: CASSFGSSSTDTQYF
DNA: TGTGCCAGCAGCTTCGGCTCCTCTAGCACAGATACGCAGTATTTT
size: few
J: TRBJ2-3
V: TRBV7-3
D: .

CDR3: CASLGRSDTQYF
DNA: TGTGCCAGCTTGGGCCGGTCAGATACGCAGTATTTT
size: .
J: TRBJ2-3
V: TRBV7-9
D: .

CDR3: CASSLSGEDTQYF
DNA: TGTGCCAGTAGCCTTAGCGGGGAAGATACGCAGTATTTT
size: .
J: TRBJ2-3
V: TRBV19
D: TRBD2

CDR3: CASSLESVNYGYTF
DNA: TGCGCCAGCAGCTTGGAGTCAGTGAACTATGGCTACACCTTC
size: few
J: TRBJ1-2
V: TRBV5-1
D: .

CDR3: CASSFWGGVGSDSPLHF
DNA: TGTGCCAGCAGTTTTTGGGGGGGCGTCGGGAGTGATTCACCCCTCCACTTT
size: few
J: TRBJ1-6
V: TRBV12-3/TRBV12-4
D: .

CDR3: CASSPGSGGGREETQYF
DNA: TGTGCCAGCAGCCCGGGCTCCGGCGGGGGAAGGGAAGAGACCCAGTACTTC
size: .
J: TRBJ2-5
V: TRBV9
D: TRBD2

CDR3: CASSQDFSGGHIQYF
DNA: TGTGCCAGCAGCCAAGATTTTAGCGGGGGGCACATTCAGTACTTC
size: .
J: TRBJ2-4
V: TRBV3-1
D: TRBD2

CDR3: CASGSTGDPFGGYTF
DNA: TGTGCTAGTGGTTCGACAGGGGATCCCTTTGGAGGCTACACCTTC
size: few
J: TRBJ1-2
V: TRBV12-5
D: TRBD1

CDR3: CASRPPGLVKETQYF
DNA: TGTGCCAGCAGGCCCCCGGGACTAGTCAAGGAGACCCAGTACTTC
size: .
J: TRBJ2-5
V: TRBV6-5
D: TRBD2

CDR3: CASSVVVESTGELFF
DNA: TGTGCCAGCAGCGTAGTAGTAGAATCCACCGGGGAGCTGTTTTTT
size: .
J: TRBJ2-2
V: TRBV9
D: .

CDR3: CASSPPGTSGKETQYF
DNA: TGTGCCAGCAGTCCTCCCGGGACTAGCGGAAAAGAGACCCAGTACTTC
size: few
J: TRBJ2-5
V: TRBV28
D: TRBD2

CDR3: CSARDRGGVTEAFF
DNA: TGCAGTGCTAGAGATCGCGGGGGGGTCACTGAAGCTTTCTTT
size: .
J: TRBJ1-1
V: TRBV20-1
D: .

CDR3: CASSQSRHLNTEAFF
DNA: TGCGCCAGCAGCCAAAGCCGACACCTCAACACTGAAGCTTTCTTT
size: .
J: TRBJ1-1
V: TRBV4-1
D: .

CDR3: CSLSRRGGQETQYF
DNA: TGCAGCTTATCTAGGCGGGGGGGACAAGAGACCCAGTACTTC
size: many
J: TRBJ2-5
V: TRBV20-1
D: TRBD2

CDR3: CASKRQVNTEAFF
DNA: TGTGCCAGCAAGCGACAGGTGAACACTGAAGCTTTCTTT
size: .
J: TRBJ1-1
V: TRBV12-3/TRBV12-4
D: .

CDR3: CAIRDRAGQPQHF
DNA: TGTGCCATCAGGGACAGGGCTGGTCAGCCCCAGCATTTT
size: .
J: TRBJ1-5
V: TRBV10-3
D: TRBD1

CDR3: CASSSPLGTSGHNEQFF
DNA: TGTGCCAGCAGCTCACCCCTAGGGACTAGCGGTCACAATGAGCAGTTCTTC
size: .
J: TRBJ2-1
V: TRBV7-2
D: TRBD2

CDR3: CATGSLDEQFF
DNA: TGTGCCACCGGTAGCCTCGATGAGCAGTTCTTC
size: once
J: TRBJ2-1
V: TRBV24-1
D: .

CDR3: CASQPPGLAGGAVTQYF
DNA: TGTGCCAGCCAACCTCCGGGACTAGCGGGGGGAGCCGTGACCCAGTACTTC
size: few
J: TRBJ2-5
V: TRBV5-5
D: TRBD2

CDR3: CASSLSRTPFF
DNA: TGTGCCAGCAGTTTAAGCCGAACGCCTTTCTTT
size: few
J: TRBJ1-1
V: TRBV12-3/TRBV12-4
D: .

CDR3: CASSSGQRTGELFF
DNA: TGTGCCAGCAGCTCCGGACAGCGCACCGGGGAGCTGTTTTTT
size: few
J: TRBJ2-2
V: TRBV12-3/TRBV12-4
D: .

CDR3: CASSSTGTGSGYTF
DNA: TGTGCCAGCAGCTCAACCGGGACAGGGTCTGGCTACACCTTC
size: .
J: TRBJ1-2
V: TRBV7-1
D: TRBD1

CDR3: CASSTIGRNTEAFF
DNA: TGTGCCAGTAGTACCATAGGGAGGAACACTGAAGCTTTCTTT
size: .
J: TRBJ1-1
V: TRBV19
D: .

CDR3: CASSPETDTQYF
DNA: TGTGCCAGCTCACCGGAAACAGATACGCAGTATTTT
size: few
J: TRBJ2-3
V: TRBV18
D: .

CDR3: CSARTSGGTDTQYF
DNA: TGCAGTGCTAGGACTAGCGGGGGAACAGATACGCAGTATTTT
size: many
J: TRBJ2-3
V: TRBV20-1
D: TRBD2

CDR3: CASSLDSLTQNIQYF
DNA: TGTGCCAGCAGCTTGGACAGTCTGACCCAAAACATTCAGTACTTC
size: .
J: TRBJ2-4
V: TRBV7-2
D: .

CDR3: CASSSNPTDKNEQFF
DNA: TGTGCCAGCAGCTCAAATCCAACAGACAAGAATGAGCAGTTCTTC
size: .
J: TRBJ2-1
V: TRBV9
D: .